The rows below give T cell receptor beta chains drawn from one sample of a study of blood T cell repertoires in COVID-19. TCRdb's table, derived via immunoSEQ multiplex PCR, lists solely in-frame clones and lacks some. Altogether about 77,000 clones are present, around three quarters being singletons, with the ten largest covering less than 6%. The sequenced sample was peripheral blood. The receptors were sampled from a woman in her seventies with acute or convalescent COVID-19. CDR3s include the opening cysteine and the closing phenylalanine or tryptophan. D genes are given only for firm matches. Clone size is shown for a subset of rows, as once, few, many or a class of expanded clone.

v_call,d_call,clone_size,j_call,cdr3_nt,cdr3_aa
TRBV19,TRBD1,NA,TRBJ1-2,TGTGCCAGTAGTATAGCCGCCGGGACAGTATTTTATGGCTACACCTTC,CASSIAAGTVFYGYTF
TRBV4-3,TRBD1,NA,TRBJ1-5,TGCGCCAGCAGCCAAGACCCACAGGGGGGGAATCAGCCCCAGCATTTT,CASSQDPQGGNQPQHF
TRBV5-5,TRBD1,NA,TRBJ1-1,TGTGCCAGCTGTAAATCCGGGACAGTGGGATCGAACACTGAAGCTTTCTTT,CASCKSGTVGSNTEAFF
TRBV6-6,NA,NA,TRBJ1-5,TGTGCCAGCACGGGAATTAATAGCAATCAGCCCCAGCATTTT,CASTGINSNQPQHF
TRBV4-3,TRBD2,NA,TRBJ2-1,TGCGCCAGCAGCCAAGACCCTGACTCTAGCGGGGGGGCCGGCAATGAGCAGTTCTTC,CASSQDPDSSGGAGNEQFF
TRBV2,NA,NA,TRBJ1-1,TGTGCCAGCAGTGAGATCCGCAGGGGTCGCACTGAAGCTTTCTTT,CASSEIRRGRTEAFF
TRBV3-1/TRBV3-2,NA,NA,TRBJ1-1,TGTGCCAGCAGCCTGCGGGGGGGTGACACTGAAGCTTTCTTT,CASSLRGGDTEAFF
TRBV4-3,TRBD1,once,TRBJ1-2,TGCGCCAGCAGCCAAGGAATGACAGGGCTCTATGGCTACACCTTC,CASSQGMTGLYGYTF
TRBV5-6,TRBD1,NA,TRBJ2-7,TGTGCCAGCAGCCTCGGACAGGGTCGCTACGAGCAGTACTTC,CASSLGQGRYEQYF
TRBV5-1,TRBD2,once,TRBJ2-5,TGCGCCAGCAGCTTGGGGGCTAGCGGGGAGACCCAGTACTTC,CASSLGASGETQYF
TRBV6-1,TRBD1,NA,TRBJ1-5,TGTGCCAGCAGGGACAGGGTGGAACAGCCCCAGCATTTT,CASRDRVEQPQHF